A selection of T cell receptor beta chains follows, all from one sample in a study of blood T cell repertoires in COVID-19. Using immunoSEQ multiplex PCR, the repertoire was profiled, and TCRdb retains in-frame clones only, with some absent. The sample holds roughly 670,000 clones, about 87% seen once. Input material: peripheral blood. The origin of the receptors is a woman aged 18-35 years with acute or convalescent COVID-19. The CDR3 runs from the conserved cysteine through the conserved F or W. The order of the fields is J gene, V gene, CDR3 protein.

j_call: TRBJ1-6
v_call: TRBV28
cdr3_aa: CASSSDSLSSYNSPLHF

j_call: TRBJ1-4
v_call: TRBV30
cdr3_aa: CAWNLSPRDRVFF

j_call: TRBJ1-4
v_call: TRBV6-6
cdr3_aa: CASSPSEEKLFF

j_call: TRBJ2-7
v_call: TRBV6-1
cdr3_aa: CASSEAPHGGTWVYEQYF

j_call: TRBJ1-1
v_call: TRBV5-1
cdr3_aa: CASTLTGWNTEAFF

j_call: TRBJ2-1
v_call: TRBV19
cdr3_aa: CASSIGGFNEQFF

j_call: TRBJ1-1
v_call: TRBV7-9
cdr3_aa: CASSSGGLPEAFF

j_call: TRBJ2-1
v_call: TRBV21-1
cdr3_aa: CASTKIPSSGGFRSSYNEQFF

j_call: TRBJ1-5
v_call: TRBV30
cdr3_aa: CAWSDGTGPNQPQHF

j_call: TRBJ2-7
v_call: TRBV7-2
cdr3_aa: CASSFGRGSSYEQYF

j_call: TRBJ1-1
v_call: TRBV18
cdr3_aa: CASSQSPGNTEAFF

j_call: TRBJ1-1
v_call: TRBV12-2
cdr3_aa: CASLQGVLNTEAFF

j_call: TRBJ2-1
v_call: TRBV9
cdr3_aa: CASSGTVDYNEQFF

j_call: TRBJ1-2
v_call: TRBV19
cdr3_aa: CASSTSTGLLLYGYTF

j_call: TRBJ2-2
v_call: TRBV7-8
cdr3_aa: CASSLVAGGQNTGELFF

j_call: TRBJ2-1
v_call: TRBV5-1
cdr3_aa: CASSLSGGLLMNEQFF

j_call: TRBJ1-1
v_call: TRBV9
cdr3_aa: CASSPGGGGVTEAFF

j_call: TRBJ2-1
v_call: TRBV5-5
cdr3_aa: CASSPSGGLYNEQFF

j_call: TRBJ1-1
v_call: TRBV12-5
cdr3_aa: CASGFPRWPRTEAFF

j_call: TRBJ1-5
v_call: TRBV30
cdr3_aa: CAWSHRGRSNQPQHF

j_call: TRBJ1-2
v_call: TRBV6-5
cdr3_aa: CASSYMGFGNYGYTF

j_call: TRBJ2-6
v_call: TRBV5-1
cdr3_aa: CASSLRLAGGPGANVLTF

j_call: TRBJ2-7
v_call: TRBV10-1
cdr3_aa: CASCLNSYEQYF

j_call: TRBJ1-2
v_call: TRBV7-3
cdr3_aa: CASSQSTTSTGITNYTF